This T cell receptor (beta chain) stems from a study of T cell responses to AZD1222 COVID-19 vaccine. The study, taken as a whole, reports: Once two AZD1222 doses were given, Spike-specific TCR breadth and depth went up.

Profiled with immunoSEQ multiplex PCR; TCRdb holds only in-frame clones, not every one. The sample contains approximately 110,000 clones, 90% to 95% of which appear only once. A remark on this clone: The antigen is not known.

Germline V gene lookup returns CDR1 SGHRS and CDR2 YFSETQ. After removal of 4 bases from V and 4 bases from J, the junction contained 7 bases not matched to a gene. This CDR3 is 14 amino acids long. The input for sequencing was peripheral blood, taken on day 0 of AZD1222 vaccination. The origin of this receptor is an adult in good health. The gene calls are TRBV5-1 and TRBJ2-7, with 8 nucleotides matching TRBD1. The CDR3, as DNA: TGCGCCAGCAGCGATCCCCAGGGGGCTTACGAGCAGTACTTC. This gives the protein CASSDPQGAYEQYF.